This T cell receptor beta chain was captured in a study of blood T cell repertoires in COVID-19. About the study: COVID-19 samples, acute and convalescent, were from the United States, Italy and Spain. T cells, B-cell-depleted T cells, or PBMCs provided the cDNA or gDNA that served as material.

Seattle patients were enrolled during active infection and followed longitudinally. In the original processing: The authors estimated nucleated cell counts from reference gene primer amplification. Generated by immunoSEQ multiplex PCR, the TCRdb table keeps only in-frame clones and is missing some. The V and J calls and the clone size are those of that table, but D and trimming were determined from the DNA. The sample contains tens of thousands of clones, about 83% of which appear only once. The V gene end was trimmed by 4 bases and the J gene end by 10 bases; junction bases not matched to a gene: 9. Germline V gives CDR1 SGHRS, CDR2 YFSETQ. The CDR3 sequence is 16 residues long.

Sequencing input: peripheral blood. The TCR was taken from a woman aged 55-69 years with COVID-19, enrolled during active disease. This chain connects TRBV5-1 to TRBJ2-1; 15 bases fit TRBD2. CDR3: CASSEGLAGGFYEQFF. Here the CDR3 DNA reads TGCGCCAGCAGCGAAGGACTAGCGGGAGGGTTCTACGAGCAGTTCTTC.